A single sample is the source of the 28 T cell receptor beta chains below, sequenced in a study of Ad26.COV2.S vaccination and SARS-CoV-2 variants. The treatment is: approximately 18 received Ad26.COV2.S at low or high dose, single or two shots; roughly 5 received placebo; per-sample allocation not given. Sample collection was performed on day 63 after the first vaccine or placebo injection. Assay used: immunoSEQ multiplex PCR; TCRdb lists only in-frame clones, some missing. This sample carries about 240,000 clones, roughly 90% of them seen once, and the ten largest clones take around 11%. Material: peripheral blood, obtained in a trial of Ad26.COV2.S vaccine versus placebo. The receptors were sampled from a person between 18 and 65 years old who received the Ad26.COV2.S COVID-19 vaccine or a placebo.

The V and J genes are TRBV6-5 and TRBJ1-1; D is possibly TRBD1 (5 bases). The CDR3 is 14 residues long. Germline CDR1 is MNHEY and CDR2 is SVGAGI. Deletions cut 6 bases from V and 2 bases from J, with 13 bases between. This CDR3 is CASSLGHTNTEAFF. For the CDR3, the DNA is TGTGCCAGCAGCCTAGGACACACAAACACTGAAGCTTTCTTT.

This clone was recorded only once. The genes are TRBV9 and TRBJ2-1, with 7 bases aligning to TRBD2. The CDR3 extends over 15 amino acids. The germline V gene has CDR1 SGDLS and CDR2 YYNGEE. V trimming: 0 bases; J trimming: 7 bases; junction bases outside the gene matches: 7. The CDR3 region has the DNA TGTGCCAGCAGCGTAGGCGGGAGAGTGGGGAATGAGCAGTTCTTC. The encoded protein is CASSVGGRVGNEQFF.

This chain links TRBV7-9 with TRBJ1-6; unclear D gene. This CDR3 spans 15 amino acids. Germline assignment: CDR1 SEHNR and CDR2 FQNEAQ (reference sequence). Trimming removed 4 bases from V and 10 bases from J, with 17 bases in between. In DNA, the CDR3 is TGTGCCAGCAGCTCCTATGGGCTTGTCGACTCACCCCTCCACTTT. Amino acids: CASSSYGLVDSPLHF. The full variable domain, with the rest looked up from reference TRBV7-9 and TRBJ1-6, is DTGVSQNPRHKITKRGQNVTFRCDPISEHNRLYWYRQTLGQGPEFLTYFQNEAQLEKSRLLSDRFSAERPKGSFSTLEIQRTEQGDSAMYLCASSSYGLVDSPLHFGNGTRLTVT.

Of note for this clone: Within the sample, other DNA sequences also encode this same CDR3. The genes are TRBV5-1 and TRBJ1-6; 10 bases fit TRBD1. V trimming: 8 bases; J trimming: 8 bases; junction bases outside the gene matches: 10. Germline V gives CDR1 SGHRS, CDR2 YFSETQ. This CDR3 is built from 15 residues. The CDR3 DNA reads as TGCGCCAGTAGCCGACAAGGGACAGGGGATTCACCCCTCCACTTT. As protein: CASSRQGTGDSPLHF.

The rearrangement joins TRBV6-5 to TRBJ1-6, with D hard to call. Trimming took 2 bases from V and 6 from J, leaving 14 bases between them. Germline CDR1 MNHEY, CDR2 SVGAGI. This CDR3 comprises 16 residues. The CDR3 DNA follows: TGTGCCAGCAGTTACGCCACTTTCCCCCGTAATTCACCCCTCCACTTT. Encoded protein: CASSYATFPRNSPLHF.

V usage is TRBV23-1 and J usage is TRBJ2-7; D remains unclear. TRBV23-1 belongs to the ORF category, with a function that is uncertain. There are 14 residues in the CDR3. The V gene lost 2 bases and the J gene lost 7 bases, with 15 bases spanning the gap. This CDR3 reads CASSQRPRRYEQYF. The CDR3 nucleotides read TGCGCCAGCAGTCAAAGGCCACGGCGGTATGAGCAGTACTTC.

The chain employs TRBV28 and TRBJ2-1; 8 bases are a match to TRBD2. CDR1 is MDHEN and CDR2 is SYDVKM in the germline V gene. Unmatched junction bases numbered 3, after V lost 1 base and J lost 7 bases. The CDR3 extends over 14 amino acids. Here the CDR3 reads CASSLSSGRNEQFF. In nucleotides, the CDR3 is TGTGCCAGCAGTTTATCCAGCGGGAGAAATGAGCAGTTCTTC.

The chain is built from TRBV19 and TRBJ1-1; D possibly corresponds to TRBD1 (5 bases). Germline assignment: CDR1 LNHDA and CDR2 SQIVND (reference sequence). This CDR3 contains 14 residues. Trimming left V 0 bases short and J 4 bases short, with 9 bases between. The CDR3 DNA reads TGTGCCAGTAGTATAGACAGGGAAAGCACTGAAGCTTTCTTT. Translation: CASSIDRESTEAFF.

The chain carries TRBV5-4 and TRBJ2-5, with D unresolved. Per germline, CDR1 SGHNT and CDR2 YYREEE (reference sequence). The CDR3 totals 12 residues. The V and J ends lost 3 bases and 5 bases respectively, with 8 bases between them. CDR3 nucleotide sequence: TGTGCCAGCAGCTCTGCCCGGGAGACCCAGTACTTC. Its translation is CASSSARETQYF.

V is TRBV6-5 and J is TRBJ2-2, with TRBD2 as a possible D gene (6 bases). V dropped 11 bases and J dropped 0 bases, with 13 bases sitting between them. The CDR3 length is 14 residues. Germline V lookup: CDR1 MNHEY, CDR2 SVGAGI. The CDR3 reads CAAGLASNTGELFF. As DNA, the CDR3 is TGTGCCGCGGGGCTAGCGTCGAACACCGGGGAGCTGTTTTTT.

The CDR3 DNA is TGTGCCAGCAGCCGCATAAGCCGCTTGGGGGACACTGAAGCTTTCTTT. It encodes CASSRISRLGDTEAFF. This rearrangement joins TRBV4-2 to TRBJ1-1, with D possibly being TRBD1 (5 bases). This CDR3 has 16 residues. Germline loops: CDR1 LGHNA, CDR2 YNFKEQ. V lost 4 bases and J 3 bases, leaving 18 bases between the germline ends.

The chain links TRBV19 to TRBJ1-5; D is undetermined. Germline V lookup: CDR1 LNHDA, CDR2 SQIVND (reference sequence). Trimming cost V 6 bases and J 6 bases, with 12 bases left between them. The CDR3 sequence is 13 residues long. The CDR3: CASSGQWSQPQHF. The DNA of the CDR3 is TGTGCCAGTAGCGGGCAGTGGAGTCAGCCCCAGCATTTT.

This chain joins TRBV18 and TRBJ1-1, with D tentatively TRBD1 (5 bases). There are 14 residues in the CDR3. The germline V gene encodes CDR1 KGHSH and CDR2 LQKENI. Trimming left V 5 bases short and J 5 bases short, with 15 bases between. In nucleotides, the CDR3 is TGTGCCAGCTCATTCCAGGGTGTTGGAACTGAAGCTTTCTTT. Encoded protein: CASSFQGVGTEAFF. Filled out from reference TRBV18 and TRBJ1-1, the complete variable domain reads NAGVMQNPRHLVRRRGQEARLRCSPMKGHSHVYWYRQLPEEGLKFMVYLQKENIIDESGMPKERFSAEFPKEGPSILRIQQVVRGDSAAYFCASSFQGVGTEAFFGQGTRLTVV.

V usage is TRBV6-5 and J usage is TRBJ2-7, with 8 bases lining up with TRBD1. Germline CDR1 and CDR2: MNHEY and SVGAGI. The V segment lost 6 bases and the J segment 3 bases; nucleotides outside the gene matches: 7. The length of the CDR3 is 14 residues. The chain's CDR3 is CASRAGQVGYEQYF. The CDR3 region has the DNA TGTGCCAGCAGGGCGGGACAGGTGGGCTACGAGCAGTACTTC.

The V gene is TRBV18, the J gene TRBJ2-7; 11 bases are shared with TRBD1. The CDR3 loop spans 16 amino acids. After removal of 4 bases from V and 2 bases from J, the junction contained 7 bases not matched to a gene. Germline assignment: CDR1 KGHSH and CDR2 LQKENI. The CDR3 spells CASSLPAGQGAYEQYF. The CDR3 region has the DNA TGTGCCAGCTCACTCCCCGCGGGACAGGGGGCCTACGAGCAGTACTTC.

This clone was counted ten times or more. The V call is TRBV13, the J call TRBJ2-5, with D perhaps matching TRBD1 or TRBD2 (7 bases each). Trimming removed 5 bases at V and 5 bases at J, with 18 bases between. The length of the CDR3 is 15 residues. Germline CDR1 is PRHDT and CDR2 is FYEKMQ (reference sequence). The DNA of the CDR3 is TGTGCCAGCAGCCCCAGAGGGACAGCGGGGGAGACCCAGTACTTC. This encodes CASSPRGTAGETQYF.

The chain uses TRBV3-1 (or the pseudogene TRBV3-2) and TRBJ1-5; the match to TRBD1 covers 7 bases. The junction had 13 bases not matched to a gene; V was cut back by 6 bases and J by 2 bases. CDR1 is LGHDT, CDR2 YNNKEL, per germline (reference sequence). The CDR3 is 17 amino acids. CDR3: CASSPSPTGVGNQPQHF. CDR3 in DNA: TGTGCCAGCAGTCCGAGCCCCACAGGGGTTGGCAATCAGCCCCAGCATTTT.

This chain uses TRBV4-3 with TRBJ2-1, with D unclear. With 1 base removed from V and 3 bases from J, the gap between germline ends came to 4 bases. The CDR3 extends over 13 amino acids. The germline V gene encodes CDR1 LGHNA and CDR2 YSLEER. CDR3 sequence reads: CASSQGLYNEQFF. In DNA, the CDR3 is TGCGCCAGCAGCCAAGGACTCTACAATGAGCAGTTCTTC.

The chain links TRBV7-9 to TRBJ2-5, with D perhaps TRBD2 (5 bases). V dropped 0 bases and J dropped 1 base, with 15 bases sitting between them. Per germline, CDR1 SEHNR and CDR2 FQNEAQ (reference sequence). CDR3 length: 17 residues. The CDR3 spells CASSLARERMIQETQYF. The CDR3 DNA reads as TGTGCCAGCAGCTTAGCGCGTGAGCGGATGATCCAAGAGACCCAGTACTTC.

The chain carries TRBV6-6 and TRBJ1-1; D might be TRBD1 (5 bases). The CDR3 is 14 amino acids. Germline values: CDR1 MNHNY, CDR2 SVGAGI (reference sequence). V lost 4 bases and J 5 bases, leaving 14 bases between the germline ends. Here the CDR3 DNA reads TGTGCCAGCAGTTGGGGGGACGGACCAACTGAAGCTTTCTTT. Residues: CASSWGDGPTEAFF.

DNA for the CDR3: TGTGCCAGCAGTCCGGGACAGGGAAATGAGCAGTTCTTC. Translation: CASSPGQGNEQFF. The V call is TRBV28, the J call TRBJ2-1; 9 positions match TRBD1. The CDR3 is made up of 13 amino acids. V trimming: 5 bases; J trimming: 7 bases; junction bases outside the gene matches: 3. Germline V CDR1 and CDR2: MDHEN, SYDVKM.

CDR3 nucleotides: TGTGCCAGCAGTTTTGATAGTTTGGTCCGAAGCTCCTACAATGAGCAGTTCTTC. Its protein is CASSFDSLVRSSYNEQFF. The V call is TRBV28, the J call TRBJ2-1; D remains ambiguous. From germline, CDR1 is MDHEN and CDR2 SYDVKM. The CDR3 length is 18 residues. V was clipped by 3 bases and J by 0 bases, with 18 bases between them.

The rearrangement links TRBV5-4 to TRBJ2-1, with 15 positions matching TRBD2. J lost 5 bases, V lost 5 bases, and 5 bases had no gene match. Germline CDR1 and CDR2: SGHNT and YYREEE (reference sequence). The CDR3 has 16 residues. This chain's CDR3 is CASRGTSGRTNNEQFF. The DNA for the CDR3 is TGTGCCAGCAGAGGGACTAGCGGGAGGACCAACAATGAGCAGTTCTTC.

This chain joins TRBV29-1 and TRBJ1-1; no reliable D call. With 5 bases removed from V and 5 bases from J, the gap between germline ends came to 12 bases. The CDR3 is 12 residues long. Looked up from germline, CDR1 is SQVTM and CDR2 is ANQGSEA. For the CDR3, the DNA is TGCAGCGTTATGAGGACGGAGACTGAAGCTTTCTTT. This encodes CSVMRTETEAFF.

CDR3 in amino acids: CAWSTGMNYGYTF. The CDR3 DNA sequence: TGTGCCTGGAGTACAGGGATGAACTATGGCTACACCTTC. The chain carries TRBV30 and TRBJ1-2; tentatively, D is TRBD1 (6 bases). Germline lookup yields CDR1 GTSNPN and CDR2 SVGIG (reference sequence). Trimming left V 2 bases short and J 2 bases short, with 9 bases between. The CDR3 sequence is 13 residues long.

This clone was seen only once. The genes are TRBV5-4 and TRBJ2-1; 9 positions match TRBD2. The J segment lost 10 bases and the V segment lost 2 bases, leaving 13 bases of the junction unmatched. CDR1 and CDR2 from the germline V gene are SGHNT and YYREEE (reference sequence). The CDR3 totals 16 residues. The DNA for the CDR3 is TGTGCCAGCAGCTTTGAGGGGACTAGCATATGGGGGGAGCAGTTCTTC. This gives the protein CASSFEGTSIWGEQFF.

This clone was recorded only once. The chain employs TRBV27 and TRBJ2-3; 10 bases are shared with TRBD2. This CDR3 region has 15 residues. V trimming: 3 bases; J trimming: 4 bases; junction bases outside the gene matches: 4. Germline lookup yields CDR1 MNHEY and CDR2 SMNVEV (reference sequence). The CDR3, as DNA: TGTGCCAGCAGTTTGTTCCTAGCGGGAGCAGATACGCAGTATTTT. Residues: CASSLFLAGADTQYF.

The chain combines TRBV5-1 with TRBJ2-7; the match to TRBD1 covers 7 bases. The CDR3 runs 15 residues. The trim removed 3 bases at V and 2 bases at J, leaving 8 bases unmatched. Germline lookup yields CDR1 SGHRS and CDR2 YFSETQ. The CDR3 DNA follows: TGCGCCAGCAGCTACATGACAGGGCCACCCTACGAGCAGTACTTC. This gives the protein CASSYMTGPPYEQYF.